The clone carrying this T cell receptor beta chain turned up a few times. Its antigen is undetermined. CD25-based Treg depletion was applied to purified naive CD4+ T cells. CDR3 size: 16 residues. Germline CDR1 and CDR2: MNHEY and SVGEGT. V lost 0 bases, J lost 0 bases, and 12 bases lay in between. After constant-region reverse-primer amplification, full-length variable regions underwent semi-nested PCR with Nested Universal Primer A. TCRdb re-derived calls from the 5' RACE reads in MiXCR, one entry per CDR3 protein. Here the sample spans some 12,000 distinct CDR3 sequences, about 50% being singletons. Study results and caveats: Tumor-infiltrating Treg TCR alpha and beta sequences overlapped most with tumor naive CD4+ T cells, then blood naive. In terms of TCR gene usage, tumor memory CD4+ T cells clustered together with blood and lymph node memory CD4+ cells, as well as with lymph node naive CD4+ cells.

The chain recombines TRBV6-2 or TRBV6-3 with TRBJ2-7, with a possible D match to TRBD2 (6 bases). The sequenced sample was tumor-infiltrating naive CD4+ T cells sorted from the breast tumor. Described subset: naive CD4+ T cells, CD4+CD45RA+CD25-. The clonotype originates from a female donor with breast cancer. The CDR3 bases are TGTGCCAGCAGTTACTCGATGGCGGGGAGCTCCTACGAGCAGTACGTC. Encoded protein: CASSYSMAGSSYEQYV.